This T cell receptor beta chain was captured by sequencing in a study of T-cell memory formation after mild COVID-19. MiXCR, run by TCRdb on the 5' RACE reads, gives a single entry per CDR3 protein. The table lists around 450,000 distinct CDR3 sequences, approximately 25% of them singletons. Concerning this clonotype itself: Its antigen is unknown.

Study-wide results and caveats: The authors did not confirm SARS-CoV-2 specificity of second-wave clones peaking day 37.

Source material: PBMCs or a T cell subset sorted from them (not recorded which). This receptor was identified in an adult woman who had mild COVID-19 (a few samples of this study predate the infection). Cell type and time point are not known.

The CDR3 nucleotides are TGCGCCAGCACCCAAGGAACTGAAGCTTTCTTT. Residues: CASTQGTEAFF. This chain links TRBV5-1 with TRBJ1-1, with D uncertain. The V end lost 6 bases, the J end lost 5 bases, and 8 bases lay between the germline ends. CDR1 and CDR2 (germline): SGHRS, YFSETQ. The CDR3 extends over 11 amino acids. The complete variable domain, with remaining parts taken from reference TRBV5-1 and TRBJ1-1, reads KAGVTQTPRYLIKTRGQQVTLSCSPISGHRSVSWYQQTPGQGLQFLFEYFSETQRNKGNFPGRFSGRQFSNSRSEMNVSTLELGDSALYLCASTQGTEAFFGQGTRLTVV.